Listed below are T cell receptor beta chains from one sample, sequenced in a study of blood T cell repertoires in COVID-19. Using immunoSEQ multiplex PCR, the repertoire was profiled, and TCRdb retains in-frame clones only, with some absent. The sample holds 95,000 to 150,000 clones, around 85% seen once. Sample: peripheral blood. The source is a woman aged 80 or older with COVID-19, enrolled during active disease. The CDR3 runs from the conserved cysteine through the conserved F or W. The D gene is left open where the match is weak. Where a row states a size, it is once, few, many or the class of an expanded clone; other rows omit it.

V	D	size	J	DNA	CDR3
TRBV9	TRBD1	NA	TRBJ1-3	TGTGCCAGCAGCGACACGACAGGGGGCAGATCTGGAAACACCATATATTTT	CASSDTTGGRSGNTIYF
TRBV7-2	TRBD2	NA	TRBJ2-7	TGTGCCAGCAGCTTAGCGGGGACTAGCGTCACCGAGCAGTACTTC	CASSLAGTSVTEQYF
TRBV24-1	NA	NA	TRBJ1-6	TGTGCCACCGAAAAAGAGGGGGATTCACCCCTCCACTTT	CATEKEGDSPLHF
TRBV3-1/TRBV3-2	TRBD1	NA	TRBJ2-1	TGTGCCAGCAGCCAAGACGGGACAGGACCCTACAATGAGCAGTTCTTC	CASSQDGTGPYNEQFF
TRBV10-3	NA	NA	TRBJ1-1	TGTGCCATCAGGGGGGGAGGGGGGCGCACTGAAGCTTTCTTT	CAIRGGGGRTEAFF
TRBV18	TRBD1	NA	TRBJ1-6	TGTGCCAGCTCACCGATGACAGGGGATTCACCCCTCCACTTT	CASSPMTGDSPLHF
TRBV5-1	TRBD2	NA	TRBJ2-7	TGCGCCAGCAGCCCGGGACTAGCGGGACCCCACTACGAGCAGTACTTC	CASSPGLAGPHYEQYF
TRBV4-3	NA	NA	TRBJ2-7	TGCGCCAGCAGCCCCCACCTCGAGCGTAGCTCCTACGAGCAGTACTTC	CASSPHLERSSYEQYF
TRBV27	NA	few	TRBJ2-3	TGTGCCAGCAGTGGGCGGACAGAGATGATTAATACGCAGTATTTT	CASSGRTEMINTQYF
TRBV2	NA	NA	TRBJ1-4	TGTGCCAGCAGGGCTGAAAAACTGTTTTTT	CASRAEKLFF
TRBV24-1	NA	NA	TRBJ2-3	TGTGCCACCAGTGACCCTATTCCGGGGGAGGCGCAGTATTTT	CATSDPIPGEAQYF
TRBV19	NA	NA	TRBJ1-5	TGTGCCAGTAGCCAAAGTCCCGCGGGGCATCAGCCCCAGCATTTT	CASSQSPAGHQPQHF